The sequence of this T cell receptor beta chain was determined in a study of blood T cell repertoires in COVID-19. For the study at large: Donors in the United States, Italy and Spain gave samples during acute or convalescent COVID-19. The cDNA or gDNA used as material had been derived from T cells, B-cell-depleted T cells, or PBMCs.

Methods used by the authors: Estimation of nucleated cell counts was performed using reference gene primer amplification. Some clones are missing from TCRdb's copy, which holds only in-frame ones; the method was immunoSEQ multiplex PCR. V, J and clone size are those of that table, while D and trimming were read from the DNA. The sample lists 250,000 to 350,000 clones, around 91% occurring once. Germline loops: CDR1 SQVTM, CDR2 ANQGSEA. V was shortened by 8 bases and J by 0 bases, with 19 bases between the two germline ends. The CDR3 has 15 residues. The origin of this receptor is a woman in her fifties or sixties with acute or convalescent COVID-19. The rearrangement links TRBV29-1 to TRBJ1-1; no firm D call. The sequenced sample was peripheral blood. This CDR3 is CSSHPRSRLNTEAFF. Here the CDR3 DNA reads TGCAGCTCACATCCAAGATCGAGGTTGAACACTGAAGCTTTCTTT. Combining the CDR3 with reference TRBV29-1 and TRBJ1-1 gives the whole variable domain SAVISQKPSRDICQRGTSLTIQCQVDSQVTMMFWYRQQPGQSLTLIATANQGSEATYESGFVIDKFPISRPNLTFSTLTVSNMSPEDSSIYLCSSHPRSRLNTEAFFGQGTRLTVV.